The subject of this entry is one T cell receptor beta chain. Original data processing: Researchers report that nucleated cell counts were estimated from reference gene primer amplification. Generated by immunoSEQ multiplex PCR, the TCRdb table keeps only in-frame clones and is missing some. Clone size and the V and J calls come from that table; the DNA yielded D and trimming. The sample lists about 130,000 clones, 85% seen once, with around 3% in the top ten. The data derive from a study of blood T cell repertoires in COVID-19. Overall study context: Specimens from acute and convalescent COVID-19 originated in the United States, Italy and Spain. Sample material is recorded as cDNA or gDNA derived from T cells, B-cell-depleted T cells, or PBMCs.

A Seattle source enrolled patients during active infection and followed them longitudinally. Input material: peripheral blood. The receptor comes from a woman over 75 with COVID-19, enrolled during active disease.

The CDR3 sequence is CASSPLRGIHTIYF. The CDR3 DNA follows: TGTGCCAGCAGTCCCCTGCGGGGGATTCACACCATATATTTT. This rearrangement joins TRBV28 to TRBJ1-3; possible D gene TRBD1, 5 bases. This CDR3 has 14 residues. V gave up 5 bases and J gave up 8 bases, with 16 bases separating them. In germline, CDR1 is MDHEN, CDR2 SYDVKM.